This entry lists 17 T cell receptor beta chains sequenced from one sample in a study of cytomegalovirus exposure and HLA in healthy donors. Primers included in the PCR were 60 Vbeta and 13 Jbeta primers. The repertoire was sequenced with immunoSEQ multiplex PCR; TCRdb's copy has only in-frame clones and lacks some. Of under 200,000 clones listed, 80% to 90% were seen once; the top ten hold more than 0.25%. The sample consisted of PBMCs. The receptor set was obtained from a woman in her 30s in good health and CMV-seronegative.

The chain couples TRBV19 to TRBJ2-1; 10 bases are a match to TRBD1. The CDR3 has 16 amino acids. Losses at the gene ends were 10 bases for V and 5 bases for J; bases not matched to a gene: 14. From germline, CDR1 is LNHDA and CDR2 SQIVND (reference sequence). This CDR3 reads CATSMWGQGRDNEQFF. The CDR3, as DNA: TGTGCCACCTCAATGTGGGGACAGGGGAGAGACAATGAGCAGTTCTTC.

The rearrangement uses TRBV19 and TRBJ1-6; D gene unclear. Trimming took off 4 bases at V and 7 bases at J, with 11 bases between the two ends. CDR3 length: 14 amino acids. CDR1 and CDR2 from the germline V gene are LNHDA and SQIVND (reference sequence). The CDR3 reads CASSTGVWNSPLHF. Here the CDR3 DNA reads TGTGCCAGTAGTACCGGAGTTTGGAATTCACCCCTCCACTTT.

The chain uses TRBV5-5 and TRBJ1-1; maybe TRBD1 (5 bases). The length of the CDR3 is 16 residues. Trimming removed 4 bases from V and 0 bases from J, with 16 bases in between. Germline V gene data show CDR1 as SGHKS and CDR2 as YYEKEE (reference sequence). The DNA of the CDR3 is TGTGCCAGCAGCCAAGGGGTCGGAGACTTGAACACTGAAGCTTTCTTT. Its translation: CASSQGVGDLNTEAFF.

This chain links TRBV7-8 with TRBJ1-2; perhaps TRBD1 as D (5 bases). V lost 1 base and J 2 bases, leaving 11 bases between the germline ends. CDR1 and CDR2 from the germline V gene are SGHVS and FQNEAQ. This CDR3 is 15 amino acids long. Here the CDR3 DNA reads TGTGCCAGCAGCTTAGGCCTGGGGCCAAACTATGGCTACACCTTC. This sequence encodes CASSLGLGPNYGYTF.

V is TRBV29-1 and J is TRBJ2-1, with D perhaps matching TRBD1 (5 bases). CDR1 is SQVTM, CDR2 ANQGSEA, per germline. The CDR3 is made up of 12 amino acids. Trimming pared 4 bases from V and 9 bases from J, leaving 13 bases between. CDR3 DNA: TGCAGCGTTGCCTCATGGACATCTGAGCAGTTCTTC. Protein: CSVASWTSEQFF.

About this clone itself: The same CDR3 also results from other DNA sequences found in this sample. The V gene is TRBV5-1, the J gene TRBJ2-5, with 7 bases fitting TRBD1. Trimming cost V 2 bases and J 2 bases; bases outside gene matches: 3. The CDR3 has 14 amino acids. Germline V gives CDR1 SGHRS, CDR2 YFSETQ. The CDR3: CASSLQGIQETQYF. DNA of the CDR3: TGCGCCAGCAGCTTACAGGGGATTCAAGAGACCCAGTACTTC.

The V call is TRBV10-1, the J call TRBJ2-5, with D possibly matching TRBD2 (5 bases). The germline gives CDR1 WNHNN, CDR2 SYGVQD (reference sequence). Between the trimmed V and J ends, which lost 6 bases and 5 bases, there was a span of 10 bases. This CDR3 contains 12 residues. The CDR3 protein is CASRRGGETQYF. CDR3 bases: TGCGCCAGCAGGCGAGGCGGGGAGACCCAGTACTTC.

The chain carries TRBV30 and TRBJ1-5; D remains ambiguous. This CDR3 is built from 14 residues. V was shortened by 1 base and J by 2 bases, with 9 bases between the two germline ends. Germline lookup yields CDR1 GTSNPN and CDR2 SVGIG (reference sequence). DNA for the CDR3: TGTGCCTGGAGTGGAGGAATGGGCAATCAGCCCCAGCATTTT. Translation gives CAWSGGMGNQPQHF.

As concerns this clone: This CDR3 is also generated by other DNA sequences in the sample. The chain joins TRBV30 to TRBJ2-7; 8 bases align to TRBD1. In germline, CDR1 is GTSNPN, CDR2 SVGIG (reference sequence). V lost 3 bases, J lost 3 bases, and 1 base stayed unmatched. The CDR3 spans 12 residues. The DNA of the CDR3 is TGTGCCTGGAGCGGACAGGGCTACGAGCAGTACTTC. Amino acid sequence: CAWSGQGYEQYF. The variable domain in full, completed from reference TRBV30 and TRBJ2-7, reads SQTIHQWPATLVQPVGSPLSLECTVEGTSNPNLYWYRQAAGRGLQLLFYSVGIGQISSEVPQNLSASRPQDRQFILSSKKLLLSDSGFYLCAWSGQGYEQYFGPGTRLTVT.

This clone turned up a few times. This chain's CDR3 is CASRTGQGNTEAFF. The CDR3 DNA reads as TGTGCCAGCAGAACGGGACAGGGGAACACTGAAGCTTTCTTT. The rearrangement joins TRBV6-6 to TRBJ1-1; 9 bases agree with TRBD1. The length of the CDR3 is 14 residues. Per germline, CDR1 MNHNY and CDR2 SVGAGI (reference sequence). J gave up 1 base and V 6 bases, and 3 bases lay outside the gene matches.

This chain joins TRBV28 and TRBJ2-5, with 14 bases fitting TRBD2. Germline-derived CDR1 and CDR2 are MDHEN and SYDVKM. The CDR3 has 15 amino acids. V gave up 6 bases and J gave up 5 bases; unmatched junction bases: 5. The CDR3 spells CASSTGLAGVETQYF. The CDR3 coding sequence is TGTGCCAGCAGCACGGGACTAGCGGGAGTCGAGACCCAGTACTTC.

This chain connects TRBV6-1 to TRBJ2-7; 10 nucleotides match TRBD1. The germline V gene has CDR1 MNHNS and CDR2 SASEGT. This CDR3 region has 13 residues. Losses at the gene ends were 5 bases for V and 4 bases for J; bases not matched to a gene: 2. CDR3 loop: CASSWDRGYEQYF. CDR3 DNA sequence: TGTGCCAGCAGTTGGGACAGGGGTTACGAGCAGTACTTC.

This clone was found a few times. The chain joins TRBV6-5 to TRBJ2-3, with TRBD2 matching 8 bases. The CDR3 contains 15 residues. Germline CDR1 and CDR2: MNHEY and SVGAGI. Trimming took 4 bases from V and 1 from J; bases not matched to a gene: 4. Here the CDR3 reads CASSFAGGGTDTQYF. The CDR3 nucleotides read TGTGCCAGCAGTTTTGCGGGAGGAGGCACAGATACGCAGTATTTT.

This clone has just a few counts. The V gene is TRBV10-3, the J gene TRBJ2-5; 8 bases are a match to TRBD1. Germline lookup yields CDR1 ENHRY and CDR2 SYGVKD. Trimming cost V 0 bases and J 4 bases; bases outside gene matches: 13. The CDR3 length is 18 residues. For the CDR3, the DNA is TGTGCCATCAGTGAGTCGTGGACAGGGACCAAAATCGGAGAGACCCAGTACTTC. Translated, it gives CAISESWTGTKIGETQYF.

The J gene is TRBJ1-4, the V gene TRBV28; no definite D call. CDR3 length equals 14 residues. Germline V gene lookup returns CDR1 MDHEN and CDR2 SYDVKM. V was clipped by 2 bases and J by 3 bases, with 7 bases between them. CDR3 nucleotides: TGTGCCAGCAGTTTAGGCACCTCTAATGAAAAACTGTTTTTT. Its protein product is CASSLGTSNEKLFF.

This chain joins TRBV2 and TRBJ1-1; tentatively, D is TRBD1 (6 bases). Germline V gives CDR1 SNHLY, CDR2 FYNNEI. Trimming left V 6 bases short and J 5 bases short, with 16 bases between. CDR3 length: 14 residues. The CDR3 DNA reads as TGTGCCAGCAGCAAACAGGGCCCGCTTACTGAAGCTTTCTTT. This sequence encodes CASSKQGPLTEAFF.

This chain joins TRBV7-2 and TRBJ2-7, with 8 bases lining up with TRBD1. CDR3 size: 13 residues. V gave up 5 bases and J gave up 4 bases; unmatched junction bases: 4. Germline V gives CDR1 SGHTA, CDR2 FQGNSA. This chain's CDR3 is CASSLRTGYEQYF. CDR3 DNA sequence: TGTGCCAGCAGCCTCCGGACAGGGTACGAGCAGTACTTC.